This T cell receptor (beta chain) is from a study of cytomegalovirus exposure and HLA in healthy donors. Note on this clone: The antigen is not known.

V gave up 8 bases and J gave up 4 bases, with 17 bases separating them. The germline V gene has CDR1 MNHNY and CDR2 SVGAGI (reference sequence). The CDR3 sequence is 15 residues long. A multiplex PCR was run with 60 Vbeta primers and 13 Jbeta primers. Repertoires were generated with immunoSEQ multiplex PCR, while TCRdb's copy carries only in-frame clones and drops some. Among 150,000 to 200,000 clones, about four fifths were seen once, and the ten largest hold 1.6%. Study observations and caveats: At a 0.05 false discovery rate, a later analysis found 18,000 or so TCR beta sequences to be associated with HLA alleles. Through in vitro validation, three CMV-associated chains were shown to be specific for CMV antigens. The study put 150 or so TCR beta chains on its list as cytomegalovirus-associated. Highly shared variants forming one cluster were likely a sequencing artifact.

The sequenced sample consisted of PBMCs. The rearrangement joins TRBV6-6 to TRBJ2-2, with a tentative D call TRBD2 (7 bases). The clonotype was recovered from a woman aged 50 to 65 in good health and CMV-seronegative. The CDR3 protein is CASDIKGGATGELFF. DNA for the CDR3: TGTGCCAGCGACATTAAGGGGGGGGCCACCGGGGAGCTGTTTTTT.